Presented here are 22 T cell receptor beta chains from one specimen sequenced in a study of shared clonotypes between healthy human individuals. Sequenced by immunoSEQ multiplex PCR; TCRdb stores in-frame clones only, minus some. Here the sample spans approximately 1.1 million clones, 75% to 80% being singletons. The sequenced sample was memory CD4+ T cells from PBMCs. Subset: CD45RA-negative fraction. The receptor set was obtained from a man in his late teens or twenties in good health. Some clones in this sample may be carry-over from other donors' samples.

The V and J genes are TRBV29-1 and TRBJ2-1, with 10 bases that match TRBD2. The length of the CDR3 is 14 residues. CDR1 SQVTM and CDR2 ANQGSEA come from the germline V gene. V lost 4 bases to trimming and J lost 8 bases; unmatched junction nucleotides: 8. The CDR3 DNA reads TGCAGCGTTGCCCTACTAGCGGGAATCTATGAGCAGTTCTTC. Protein sequence: CSVALLAGIYEQFF.

There are many counts of this clone. The rearrangement joins TRBV30 to TRBJ1-5; no clear D gene. CDR1 and CDR2 (germline): GTSNPN, SVGIG (reference sequence). The CDR3 totals 13 residues. Trimming took 0 bases from V and 4 from J, leaving 7 bases between them. The CDR3 sequence: CAWSVKSNQPQHF. The CDR3 bases are TGTGCCTGGAGTGTGAAGTCTAATCAGCCCCAGCATTTT.

V gene TRBV11-2 combines with J gene TRBJ1-1; the D is unclear. Trimming removed 0 bases from V and 3 bases from J, with 8 bases in between. The CDR3 is made up of 14 amino acids. Germline assignment: CDR1 SGHAT and CDR2 FQNNGV. Here the CDR3 reads CASSLDPAYTEAFF. The CDR3 region has the DNA TGTGCCAGCAGCTTAGATCCAGCGTACACTGAAGCTTTCTTT.

V gene TRBV5-5 combines with J gene TRBJ2-1, with TRBD2 matching over 13 bases. The CDR3 loop spans 18 amino acids. The J segment lost 9 bases and the V segment lost 4 bases, leaving 16 bases of the junction unmatched. Germline V gene data show CDR1 as SGHKS and CDR2 as YYEKEE (reference sequence). For the CDR3, the DNA is TGTGCCAGCAGCCCGGGACTAGCGGGGCCAGAAGGGTTTGGTGAGCAGTTCTTC. Translated, it gives CASSPGLAGPEGFGEQFF.

The rearrangement links TRBV28 to TRBJ2-6; D gene unclear. With 8 bases removed from V and 1 base from J, the gap between germline ends came to 6 bases. The germline gives CDR1 MDHEN, CDR2 SYDVKM. CDR3 length: 13 residues. DNA for the CDR3: TGTGCCAGCTGGGGATCTGGGGCCAACGTCCTGACTTTC. Protein: CASWGSGANVLTF.

This clone was seen more than once but under ten times. This chain joins TRBV6-6 and TRBJ2-7; D is perhaps TRBD1 or TRBD2 (6 bases each). The CDR3 consists of 12 residues. The V gene's germline CDR1 is MNHNY and CDR2 SVGAGI (reference sequence). The V gene lost 6 bases and the J gene lost 7 bases, with 13 bases spanning the gap. Here the CDR3 DNA reads TGTGCCAGCAGCCCCTCGGGGGCAGAGCAGTACTTC. Translation: CASSPSGAEQYF.

The chain joins TRBV5-1 to TRBJ2-7; 7 bases match TRBD2. This CDR3 has 17 residues. Per germline, CDR1 SGHRS and CDR2 YFSETQ. The V segment lost 4 bases and the J segment 1 base; nucleotides outside the gene matches: 14. The DNA for the CDR3 is TGCGCCAGCAGCCCATGGCTGGGGCGGGAGTGGTCCTACGAGCAGTACTTC. It specifies CASSPWLGREWSYEQYF. The whole variable domain, remainder taken from reference TRBV5-1 and TRBJ2-7, is KAGVTQTPRYLIKTRGQQVTLSCSPISGHRSVSWYQQTPGQGLQFLFEYFSETQRNKGNFPGRFSGRQFSNSRSEMNVSTLELGDSALYLCASSPWLGREWSYEQYFGPGTRLTVT.

This clone has only a few counts. The rearrangement uses TRBV9 and TRBJ2-2; a possible D gene is TRBD1 (5 bases). V lost 3 bases and J 1 base, leaving 7 bases between the germline ends. The germline CDR1 and CDR2 sequences are SGDLS and YYNGEE. CDR3 length: 14 residues. In DNA, the CDR3 is TGTGCCAGCAGCGAAGGACAGAACACCGGGGAGCTGTTTTTT. Translation gives CASSEGQNTGELFF. The full variable domain, with the rest looked up from reference TRBV9 and TRBJ2-2, is DSGVTQTPKHLITATGQRVTLRCSPRSGDLSVYWYQQSLDQGLQFLIQYYNGEERAKGNILERFSAQQFPDLHSELNLSSLELGDSALYFCASSEGQNTGELFFGEGSRLTVL.

The gene calls are TRBV5-4 and TRBJ2-3, with 9 bases identical to TRBD1. The CDR3 has 14 amino acids. Germline values: CDR1 SGHNT, CDR2 YYREEE (reference sequence). V lost 4 bases, J lost 5 bases, and 5 bases stayed unmatched. The CDR3 sequence: CASSQQGAEDTQYF. The CDR3 DNA is TGTGCCAGCAGCCAACAGGGGGCGGAAGATACGCAGTATTTT. The complete variable domain, with remaining parts taken from reference TRBV5-4 and TRBJ2-3, reads ETGVTQSPTHLIKTRGQQVTLRCSSQSGHNTVSWYQQALGQGPQFIFQYYREEENGRGNFPPRFSGLQFPNYSSELNVNALELDDSALYLCASSQQGAEDTQYFGPGTRLTVL.

The rearrangement links TRBV6-5 to TRBJ1-1, with D possibly being TRBD1 (5 bases). Trimming removed 6 bases at V and 6 bases at J, with 11 bases between. CDR3 length equals 12 residues. Germline CDR1 reads MNHEY; CDR2 reads SVGAGI. In DNA, the CDR3 is TGTGCCAGCAGCCCGCCGGGGCCTGAAGCTTTCTTT. Protein sequence: CASSPPGPEAFF.

This clone was observed a handful of times. The genes are TRBV1 and TRBJ1-4; TRBD1 reflects the table's D call only, with no check against the DNA. TRBV1 is a pseudogene locus. The CDR3 length is 15 residues. The chain's CDR3 is CTSSQPGTVGEKLFF. The CDR3 DNA follows: TGCACCAGCAGCCAACCAGGGACAGTAGGGGAAAAACTGTTTTTT.

This chain uses TRBV6-5 with TRBJ1-2, with no clear D. The CDR3 length is 14 residues. V was shortened by 7 bases and J by 7 bases, with 19 bases between the two germline ends. Germline-derived CDR1 and CDR2 are MNHEY and SVGAGI. The CDR3 loop reads CASTELLAGAGYTF. The CDR3 DNA follows: TGTGCCAGCACCGAGCTTTTGGCAGGAGCTGGCTACACCTTC.

Note on this clone: Other DNA sequences in the same sample also yield this CDR3. The chain recombines TRBV6-6 with TRBJ2-3, with unresolved D. The CDR3 contains 12 residues. The V end was cut by 5 bases, the J end by 6 bases, with 9 bases between. Germline V gene lookup returns CDR1 MNHNY and CDR2 SVGAGI (reference sequence). The DNA of the CDR3 is TGTGCCAGCAGTACCTCTAGGGATACGCAGTATTTT. Protein sequence: CASSTSRDTQYF.

The V call is TRBV11-3, the J call TRBJ2-2; weak D call: TRBD2 (5 bases). Germline CDR1 SGHNT, CDR2 YENEEA. Trimming cost V 4 bases and J 2 bases, with 14 bases left between them. This CDR3 region has 16 residues. The CDR3 DNA follows: TGTGCCAGCAGCTCGGGTCGAGCGGATAACACCGGGGAGCTGTTTTTT. It encodes CASSSGRADNTGELFF.

V and J are TRBV14 and TRBJ2-5; maybe TRBD1 (5 bases). The CDR3 spans 14 residues. The V end was cut by 1 base, the J end by 5 bases, with 11 bases between. The V gene's germline CDR1 is SGHDN and CDR2 FVKESK. The CDR3 here is CASSQGQYLETQYF. The CDR3 nucleotides are TGTGCCAGCAGCCAAGGACAGTACTTGGAGACCCAGTACTTC.

This chain uses TRBV30 with TRBJ2-5, with D possibly TRBD1 on 5 matching bases. CDR1 GTSNPN and CDR2 SVGIG come from the germline V gene (reference sequence). The CDR3 runs to 11 residues. The CDR3 coding sequence is TGTGCAGCAGGGAAGGTGGAGACCCAGTACTTC. Encoded protein: CAAGKVETQYF.

Of note for this clone: Other nucleotide sequences from this sample produce the same CDR3. This sequence joins TRBV29-1 and TRBJ1-2; TRBD1 might be the D (5 bases). The CDR3 length is 12 residues. V lost 4 bases and J 5 bases, leaving 11 bases between the germline ends. In germline, CDR1 is SQVTM, CDR2 ANQGSEA. The CDR3 loop is CSVGGTNYGYTF. The CDR3 region has the DNA TGCAGCGTTGGGGGGACGAATTATGGCTACACCTTC.

This clone appeared a few times. The chain carries TRBV5-1 and TRBJ2-3, with a tentative D call TRBD2 (6 bases). The CDR3 has 14 amino acids. Germline V lookup: CDR1 SGHRS, CDR2 YFSETQ. V was trimmed by 4 bases and J by 2 bases, leaving 11 bases between them. The CDR3 region is CASSPGLYTDTQYF. CDR3 coding DNA: TGCGCCAGCAGCCCGGGACTTTACACAGATACGCAGTATTTT.

CDR3 in DNA: TGCGCCAGCAGGGAAGGGACTAGCGGGAGTGAAGAGACCCAGTACTTC. As protein: CASREGTSGSEETQYF. The chain is built from TRBV5-1 and TRBJ2-5, with 14 bases matching TRBD2. Losses at the gene ends were 5 bases for V and 3 bases for J; bases not matched to a gene: 6. CDR3 length: 16 amino acids. Per the germline V gene, CDR1 is SGHRS and CDR2 is YFSETQ.

J is TRBJ1-5 and V is TRBV7-8; no firm D call. V lost 3 bases, J lost 6 bases, and 9 bases lay in between. Germline values: CDR1 SGHVS, CDR2 FQNEAQ. CDR3 length equals 13 residues. The CDR3 region is CASSFITGQPQHF. The DNA of the CDR3 is TGTGCCAGCAGCTTTATTACCGGTCAGCCCCAGCATTTT.

A word on this clone: At the DNA level, this CDR3 is encoded by other sequences in the same sample as well. The chain combines TRBV9 with TRBJ2-1; 7 bases are a match to TRBD2. The CDR3 totals 15 residues. J lost 4 bases, V lost 0 bases, and 4 bases had no gene match. Germline V gene data show CDR1 as SGDLS and CDR2 as YYNGEE. The CDR3 protein is CASSVVGGGYNEQFF. The DNA of the CDR3 is TGTGCCAGCAGCGTAGTTGGCGGGGGTTACAATGAGCAGTTCTTC.

This rearrangement joins TRBV7-2 to TRBJ2-7; weak D call: TRBD1 (6 bases). This CDR3 spans 11 amino acids. In germline, CDR1 is SGHTA, CDR2 FQGNSA. The V gene lost 8 bases and the J gene lost 4 bases, with 9 bases spanning the gap. CDR3 nucleotides: TGTGCCAGCGGGGGCGGGTACGAGCAGTACTTC. Translating it yields CASGGGYEQYF.